Below, 23 T cell receptor beta chains from the same sample are listed, as sequenced in a study of OX40 agonist ivuxolimab in advanced cancers. Repertoires were generated with immunoSEQ multiplex PCR, while TCRdb's copy carries only in-frame clones and drops some. This sample has tens of thousands of clones, with 86% found just once. The sequencing here drew on CD4+ or CD8+ T cells sorted from blood, taken in a trial of the OX40 agonist ivuxolimab. The receptor set was obtained from an adult with an advanced solid tumor such as melanoma, head and neck, liver or kidney cancer.

This clone has more than one count but fewer than ten. This chain connects TRBV6-4 to TRBJ1-4; D call uncertain. CDR1 MRHNA and CDR2 SNTAGT come from the germline V gene. The CDR3 has 15 residues. Trimming left V 0 bases short and J 7 bases short, with 12 bases between. The CDR3 bases are TGTGCCAGCAGTGACTCAGCTCCTTTGACTGAAAAACTGTTTTTT. Residues: CASSDSAPLTEKLFF.

The chain couples TRBV6-5 to TRBJ1-6, with D uncertain. The V end lost 3 bases, the J end lost 9 bases, and 9 bases lay between the germline ends. CDR3 length equals 13 residues. The germline V gene has CDR1 MNHEY and CDR2 SVGAGI. CDR3 amino acids: CASSYESGSPLHF. DNA of the CDR3: TGTGCCAGCAGTTATGAAAGCGGTTCACCCCTCCACTTT.

This clone has just a few counts. The V and J genes are TRBV7-9 and TRBJ2-5; D assignment may be TRBD1 or TRBD2 (5 bases each). The ends were cut back, 5 bases at V and 3 bases at J, with 19 bases in the middle. This CDR3 region has 16 residues. Germline V lookup: CDR1 SEHNR, CDR2 FQNEAQ (reference sequence). The CDR3 protein is CASSPPGWRKKETQYF. The DNA of the CDR3 is TGTGCCAGCAGCCCTCCAGGGTGGAGGAAAAAAGAGACCCAGTACTTC.

This rearrangement joins TRBV19 to TRBJ1-1; a weak D match, TRBD1 (6 bases). Looked up from germline, CDR1 is LNHDA and CDR2 is SQIVND (reference sequence). Trimming left V 5 bases short and J 4 bases short, with 14 bases between. CDR3 length equals 14 residues. CDR3 region: CASSATGVGTEAFF. In DNA, the CDR3 is TGTGCCAGTAGTGCGACAGGAGTAGGCACTGAAGCTTTCTTT.

The V call is TRBV7-3, the J call TRBJ2-2; D unresolved. The CDR3 has 14 amino acids. Per germline, CDR1 SGHTA and CDR2 FQGTGA. V was cut by 8 bases and J by 6 bases, with 16 bases left in between. The CDR3 spells CASSFRRGAGELFF. The CDR3 nucleotides read TGTGCCAGCTCCTTCCGAAGAGGAGCCGGGGAGCTGTTTTTT.

The rearrangement links TRBV5-4 to TRBJ2-1; TRBD1 aligns across 7 bases. The CDR3 spans 15 residues. Losses at the gene ends were 4 bases for V and 1 base for J; bases not matched to a gene: 5. Germline loops: CDR1 SGHNT, CDR2 YYREEE (reference sequence). In DNA form, the CDR3 reads TGTGCCAGCAGCCATACAGGGGTTTCCTACAATGAGCAGTTCTTC. As protein: CASSHTGVSYNEQFF. The variable domain in full, completed from reference TRBV5-4 and TRBJ2-1, reads ETGVTQSPTHLIKTRGQQVTLRCSSQSGHNTVSWYQQALGQGPQFIFQYYREEENGRGNFPPRFSGLQFPNYSSELNVNALELDDSALYLCASSHTGVSYNEQFFGPGTRLTVL.

This chain joins TRBV4-3 and TRBJ2-5; 11 bases line up with TRBD2. Germline V gene sequence: CDR1 LGHNA, CDR2 YSLEER. This CDR3 comprises 14 residues. After removal of 0 bases from V and 7 bases from J, the junction contained 1 base not matched to a gene. The CDR3 loop reads CASSQDLAGGTQYF. As DNA, the CDR3 is TGCGCCAGCAGCCAAGATCTAGCGGGGGGGACCCAGTACTTC.

J is TRBJ2-1 and V is TRBV29-1; 7 bases are shared with TRBD1. The CDR3 runs to 15 residues. Germline loops: CDR1 SQVTM, CDR2 ANQGSEA. Trimming removed 7 bases from V and 2 bases from J; junction bases left unmatched: 11. The CDR3 spells CSASTTGFTYNEQFF. The CDR3 DNA is TGCAGCGCCTCGACGACAGGGTTCACCTACAATGAGCAGTTCTTC.

Here the CDR3 reads CASSLSVGNRGYNEQFF. The CDR3 bases are TGTGCCAGCAGCTTAAGTGTAGGTAACAGGGGCTACAATGAGCAGTTCTTC. The chain employs TRBV7-6 and TRBJ2-1, with TRBD1 matching 7 bases. After removal of 2 bases from V and 3 bases from J, the junction contained 10 bases not matched to a gene. The length of the CDR3 is 17 residues. From germline, CDR1 is SGHVS and CDR2 FNYEAQ.

The table lists this clone with a few counts. The chain combines TRBV2 with TRBJ2-7, with D unresolved. V was pared by 4 bases and J by 6 bases, with 13 bases between. Per germline, CDR1 SNHLY and CDR2 FYNNEI. This CDR3 contains 13 residues. CDR3 coding DNA: TGTGCCAGCAGTGTCGGGCAGGAGAGCGAGCAGTACTTC. Amino acids: CASSVGQESEQYF.

This chain links TRBV28 with TRBJ1-1, with a tentative D call TRBD1 (6 bases). From germline, CDR1 is MDHEN and CDR2 SYDVKM. The CDR3 is 12 amino acids. V dropped 8 bases and J dropped 11 bases, with 18 bases sitting between them. The CDR3 here is CASSQKGGRAFF. CDR3 sequence (DNA): TGTGCCAGCTCGCAAAAGGGGGGGCGGGCTTTCTTT.

The chain recombines TRBV7-3 with TRBJ2-3, with D possibly being TRBD1 (5 bases). Germline loops: CDR1 SGHTA, CDR2 FQGTGA. The CDR3 loop spans 14 amino acids. The V gene lost 4 bases and the J gene lost 0 bases, with 8 bases spanning the gap. CDR3 residues: CASSSQGSTDTQYF. For the CDR3, the DNA is TGTGCCAGCAGCTCCCAGGGTAGCACAGATACGCAGTATTTT.

The chain carries TRBV5-1 and TRBJ2-6; D call uncertain. Germline CDR1 is SGHRS and CDR2 is YFSETQ. The CDR3 is 14 residues long. The V end was cut by 7 bases, the J end by 1 base, with 9 bases between. The CDR3 loop is CASSQASGANVLTF. The DNA of the CDR3 is TGCGCCAGCTCGCAGGCATCTGGGGCCAACGTCCTGACTTTC.

This clone was counted between two and nine times. The chain is built from TRBV18 and TRBJ2-6; 7 bases match TRBD1. Unmatched junction bases numbered 18, after V lost 6 bases and J lost 1 base. The CDR3 length is 20 residues. CDR1 KGHSH and CDR2 LQKENI come from the germline V gene. CDR3 DNA sequence: TGTGCCAGCTCCCATTCGACAGGGATCCTTCCGAGATCTGGGGCCAACGTCCTGACTTTC. This codes for CASSHSTGILPRSGANVLTF.

For the CDR3, the DNA is TGCGCCAGCAGCTTAAAAACACCGGGACTAGCTATGCCTCCGACCCAGTACTTC. Amino acid sequence: CASSLKTPGLAMPPTQYF. The chain has TRBV5-1 and TRBJ2-5, with 9 bases fitting TRBD2. The CDR3 consists of 18 residues. V lost 2 bases to trimming and J lost 7 bases; unmatched junction nucleotides: 18. CDR1 and CDR2 from the germline V gene are SGHRS and YFSETQ. Combining the CDR3 with reference TRBV5-1 and TRBJ2-5 gives the whole variable domain KAGVTQTPRYLIKTRGQQVTLSCSPISGHRSVSWYQQTPGQGLQFLFEYFSETQRNKGNFPGRFSGRQFSNSRSEMNVSTLELGDSALYLCASSLKTPGLAMPPTQYFGPGTRLLVL.

The V gene is TRBV28, the J gene TRBJ2-1; 7 nucleotides agree with TRBD2. CDR3 length: 15 residues. Germline loops: CDR1 MDHEN, CDR2 SYDVKM. The V gene end was trimmed by 6 bases and the J gene end by 6 bases; junction bases not matched to a gene: 11. In DNA form, the CDR3 reads TGTGCCAGCAGGCCGGGGGGAGGCCCTCCCAATGAGCAGTTCTTC. This encodes CASRPGGGPPNEQFF.

The chain employs TRBV6-1 and TRBJ2-7; D is possibly TRBD1 or TRBD2 (5 bases each). From germline, CDR1 is MNHNS and CDR2 SASEGT. This CDR3 region has 14 residues. Deletions cut 8 bases from V and 3 bases from J, with 17 bases between. The CDR3 spells CASPELGGDYEQYF. As DNA, the CDR3 is TGTGCCAGCCCCGAACTTGGGGGAGACTACGAGCAGTACTTC.

The chain links TRBV4-2 to TRBJ2-5, with D hard to call. Germline assignment: CDR1 LGHNA and CDR2 YNFKEQ. Trimming removed 2 bases from V and 3 bases from J, with 7 bases in between. The CDR3 runs 13 residues. The DNA for the CDR3 is TGTGCCAGCAGCCAACCCGCTGAAGAGACCCAGTACTTC. It encodes CASSQPAEETQYF.

CDR3 sequence: CASTNWGLMASTNEKLFF. For the CDR3, the DNA is TGTGCCAGCACCAATTGGGGTCTTATGGCATCAACTAATGAAAAACTGTTTTTT. The V call is TRBV28, the J call TRBJ1-4; D remains unclear. Trimming removed 7 bases from V and 0 bases from J, with 21 bases in between. The germline V gene encodes CDR1 MDHEN and CDR2 SYDVKM. The CDR3 length is 18 residues.

The genes are TRBV6-1 and TRBJ1-5; TRBD1 aligns across 7 bases. CDR1 is MNHNS, CDR2 SASEGT, per germline. The CDR3 is made up of 15 amino acids. After removal of 6 bases from V and 7 bases from J, the junction contained 12 bases not matched to a gene. The CDR3 DNA sequence: TGTGCCAGCAGGGGGCCAGGGGGGTTCGTGCAGCCCCAGCATTTT. Encoded protein: CASRGPGGFVQPQHF.

The chain employs TRBV7-3 and TRBJ1-1; no clear D. CDR3 size: 13 residues. Deletions cut 0 bases from V and 7 bases from J, with 9 bases between. CDR1 is SGHTA, CDR2 FQGTGA, per germline. The CDR3 DNA follows: TGTGCCAGCAGCTTAACGGTAGAGGGTGAAGCTTTCTTT. Translating gives CASSLTVEGEAFF.

This chain joins TRBV6-5 and TRBJ1-6; 7 bases are a match to TRBD1. Per the germline V gene, CDR1 is MNHEY and CDR2 is SVGAGI. The CDR3 length is 13 residues. After removal of 4 bases from V and 7 bases from J, the junction contained 1 base not matched to a gene. The CDR3 spells CASSSTGNSPLHF. CDR3 in DNA: TGTGCCAGCAGTTCGACAGGGAATTCACCCCTCCACTTT.

The gene calls are TRBV5-1 and TRBJ2-7; 11 positions agree with TRBD2. Germline values: CDR1 SGHRS, CDR2 YFSETQ. CDR3 size: 16 residues. Trimming at V came to 4 bases and at J to 0 bases, leaving 6 bases not matched to a gene. The CDR3 bases are TGCGCCAGCAGCCCGCCGGGACTAGCGGACTCCTACGAGCAGTACTTC. Translating gives CASSPPGLADSYEQYF.